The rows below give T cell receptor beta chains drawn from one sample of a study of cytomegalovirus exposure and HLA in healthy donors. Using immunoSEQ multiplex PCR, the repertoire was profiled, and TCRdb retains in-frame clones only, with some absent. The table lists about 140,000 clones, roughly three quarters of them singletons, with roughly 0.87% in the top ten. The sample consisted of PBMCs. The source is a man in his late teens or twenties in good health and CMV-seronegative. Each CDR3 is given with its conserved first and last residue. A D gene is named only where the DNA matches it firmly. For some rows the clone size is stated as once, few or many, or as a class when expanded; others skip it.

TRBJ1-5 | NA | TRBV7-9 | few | CASSNSGISNQPQHF | TGTGCCAGCAGTAACTCGGGTATCAGCAATCAGCCCCAGCATTTT
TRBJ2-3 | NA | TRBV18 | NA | CASSPQRLLTDTQYF | TGTGCCAGCTCACCACAGCGACTACTCACAGATACGCAGTATTTT
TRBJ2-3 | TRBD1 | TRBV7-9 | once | CASSLTGGRSTDTQYF | TGTGCCAGCAGCTTAACAGGGGGCAGATCAACAGATACGCAGTATTTT
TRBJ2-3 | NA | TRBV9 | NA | CASSVGAGAAADTQYF | TGTGCCAGCAGCGTAGGGGCGGGGGCGGCCGCAGATACGCAGTATTTT
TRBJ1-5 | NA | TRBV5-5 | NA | CASSLRGLGSNQPQHF | TGTGCCAGCAGCTTGAGGGGTCTCGGCAGCAATCAGCCCCAGCATTTT
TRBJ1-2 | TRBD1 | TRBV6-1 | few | CATGGVNYGYTF | TGTGCGACAGGGGGGGTAAACTATGGCTACACCTTC
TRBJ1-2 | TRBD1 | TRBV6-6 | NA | CASSPRQGQGYTF | TGTGCCAGCAGCCCCCGACAGGGACAAGGCTACACCTTC
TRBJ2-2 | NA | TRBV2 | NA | CASIKPGYTGELFF | TGTGCCAGCATAAAGCCAGGGTATACCGGGGAGCTGTTTTTT
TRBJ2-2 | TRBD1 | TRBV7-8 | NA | CASSLRGGHTGELFF | TGTGCCAGCAGCTTACGAGGGGGCCACACCGGGGAGCTGTTTTTT
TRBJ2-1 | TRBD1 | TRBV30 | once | CAWTGQGFNEQFF | TGTGCCTGGACGGGACAGGGATTCAATGAGCAGTTCTTC
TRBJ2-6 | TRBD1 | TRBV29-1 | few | CSARDSSGANVLTF | TGCAGCGCCCGGGACAGCTCTGGGGCCAACGTCCTGACTTTC
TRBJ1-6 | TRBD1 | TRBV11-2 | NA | CASRQQGNNSPLHF | TGTGCCAGCAGGCAACAGGGGAATAATTCACCCCTCCACTTT
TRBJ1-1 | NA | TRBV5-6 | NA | CASSRGTVVATEAFF | TGTGCCAGCAGCCGCGGTACGGTAGTGGCGACTGAAGCTTTCTTT
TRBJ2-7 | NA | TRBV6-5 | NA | CASSYSLTGLSYEQYF | TGTGCCAGCAGTTACTCGTTAACTGGTTTGAGCTACGAGCAGTACTTC
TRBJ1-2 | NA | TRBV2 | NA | CASSPGRTDYGYTF | TGTGCCAGCAGTCCAGGGAGGACCGACTATGGCTACACCTTC
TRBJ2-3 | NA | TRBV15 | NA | CATSRDLGRRTDTQYF | TGTGCCACCAGCAGAGATCTGGGCAGACGCACAGATACGCAGTATTTT
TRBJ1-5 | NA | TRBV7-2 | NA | CASSLQGNQPQHF | TGTGCCAGCAGCTTGCAGGGGAATCAGCCCCAGCATTTT
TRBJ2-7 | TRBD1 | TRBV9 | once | CASGAGGYEQYF | TGTGCCAGCGGGGCAGGGGGCTACGAGCAGTACTTC
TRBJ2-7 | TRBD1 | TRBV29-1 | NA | CSVQAGTGGSYEQYF | TGCAGCGTTCAAGCCGGGACAGGGGGCTCCTACGAGCAGTACTTC
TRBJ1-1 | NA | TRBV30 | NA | CAWTDGLGTEAFF | TGTGCCTGGACCGACGGACTTGGCACTGAAGCTTTCTTT
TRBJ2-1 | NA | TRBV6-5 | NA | CASSYSRLNEQFF | TGTGCCAGCAGTTACTCGAGGCTCAATGAGCAGTTCTTC
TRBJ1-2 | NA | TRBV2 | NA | CASTGGAINYGYTF | TGTGCCAGCACGGGGGGGGCGATCAACTATGGCTACACCTTC
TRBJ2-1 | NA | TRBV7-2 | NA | CASSIQGVGNEQFF | TGTGCCAGCAGCATACAGGGAGTGGGCAATGAGCAGTTCTTC
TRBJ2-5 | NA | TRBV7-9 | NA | CASSLAGSGETQYF | TGTGCCAGCAGCTTAGCGGGCAGTGGGGAGACCCAGTACTTC
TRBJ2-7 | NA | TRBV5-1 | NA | CASSGNWGPLYEQYF | TGCGCCAGCAGCGGCAACTGGGGCCCGCTCTACGAGCAGTACTTC
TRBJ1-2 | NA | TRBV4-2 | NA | CASSHGQSYGYTF | TGTGCCAGCAGCCACGGACAGTCCTATGGCTACACCTTC
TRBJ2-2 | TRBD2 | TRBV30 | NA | CAWRRVLAGAGELFF | TGTGCCTGGAGGAGGGTACTAGCGGGGGCCGGGGAGCTGTTTTTT
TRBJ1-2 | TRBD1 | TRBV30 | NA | CAWSTGGGYTF | TGTGCCTGGAGTACAGGGGGCGGCTACACCTTC
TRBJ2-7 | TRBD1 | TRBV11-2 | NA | CASSSGQADYEQYF | TGTGCCAGCAGTTCCGGACAGGCCGACTACGAGCAGTACTTC
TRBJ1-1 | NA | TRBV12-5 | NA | CASGEAGVEAFF | TGTGCTAGTGGAGAGGCGGGGGTTGAAGCTTTCTTT
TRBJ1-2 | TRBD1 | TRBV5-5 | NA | CASSQDRVYGYTF | TGTGCCAGCAGCCAGGACAGGGTCTATGGCTACACCTTC
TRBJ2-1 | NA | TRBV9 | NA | CASSVTWGYSSYNEQFF | TGTGCCAGCAGCGTCACATGGGGCTATAGCTCCTACAATGAGCAGTTCTTC
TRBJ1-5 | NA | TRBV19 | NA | CASSIGAQPQHF | TGTGCCAGTAGTATAGGGGCCCAACCCCAGCATTTT
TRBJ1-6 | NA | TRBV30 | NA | CAWTQRRFGSPLHF | TGTGCCTGGACTCAGAGGAGATTCGGGTCACCCCTCCACTTT
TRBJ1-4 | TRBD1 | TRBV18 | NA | CASSPQRTGIEKLFF | TGTGCCAGCTCACCACAAAGGACAGGGATCGAAAAACTGTTTTTT
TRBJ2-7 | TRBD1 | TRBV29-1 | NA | CSVGTGAAYEQYF | TGCAGCGTTGGGACAGGGGCCGCCTACGAGCAGTACTTC
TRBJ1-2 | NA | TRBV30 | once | CGRASNYGYTF | TGCGGCAGGGCAAGTAACTATGGCTACACCTTC
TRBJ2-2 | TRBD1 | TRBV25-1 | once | CASSPAVGDRQFTGELFF | TGTGCCAGCAGTCCCGCAGTCGGGGACAGGCAATTCACCGGGGAGCTGTTTTTT
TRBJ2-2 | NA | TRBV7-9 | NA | CASRLTGRELFF | TGTGCCAGCAGACTAACCGGGAGGGAGCTGTTTTTT
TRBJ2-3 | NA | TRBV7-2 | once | CASSQRGDTQYF | TGTGCCAGCAGCCAAAGGGGAGATACGCAGTATTTT
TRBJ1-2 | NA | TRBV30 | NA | CAGSGISVGQLLYGYTF | TGTGCCGGGAGCGGTATAAGTGTCGGACAATTACTCTATGGCTACACCTTC
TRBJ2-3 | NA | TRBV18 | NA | CASSRGRDTQYF | TGTGCCAGCTCAAGGGGCAGAGATACGCAGTATTTT
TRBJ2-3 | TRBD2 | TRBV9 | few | CASSPSGDTQYF | TGTGCCAGCAGCCCTAGCGGAGATACGCAGTATTTT
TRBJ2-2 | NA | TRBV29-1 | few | CSVDTGGELFF | TGCAGCGTTGATACAGGCGGGGAGCTGTTTTTT
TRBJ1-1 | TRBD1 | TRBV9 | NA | CASSPRTGGTEAFF | TGTGCCAGCAGCCCCCGGACAGGGGGCACTGAAGCTTTCTTT